This TCR beta chain was captured in a study of CD8 T cells in Susac syndrome (dated by TCRdb to about 2019). As for the study more broadly: The study used repertoire sequencing to test whether antigen drove CD8+ T cell activation and differentiation in Susac syndrome.

High-throughput TCR beta sequencing profiled peripheral blood CD8+ and CD4+ T cells from healthy donors, Susac syndrome patients and multiple sclerosis patients. Healthy donors were included as age- and sex-matched controls. Bulk CD8+ and CD4+ T cells were purified by magnetic negative isolation, whereas CD8+ TEMRA cells were enriched by FACS. Blood was collected in EDTA tubes and processed within 24 hours, with PBMCs isolated through density gradient centrifugation. PBMCs destined for TCR sequencing were cryopreserved in liquid nitrogen and later thawed in a 37 °C water bath. The sorted or isolated CD4+, CD8+ and CD8+ TEMRA cells had a purity of 90% or higher. Worth noting for this clonotype: Its antigen target is currently unknown. The input lacks base qualities; no much larger clone sits a single base away.

RNA was extracted using the RNeasy kit, and about 0.45 to 1 microgram was reverse transcribed with random hexamers. The immunoSEQ multiplex PCR assay, covering 54 Vbeta and 13 Jbeta segments, was used to amplify TCR beta CDR3 regions. To correct PCR amplification bias, a synthetic template baseline was used for both primer optimization and computational correction. Regarding the original processing steps: Reads were annotated to V, D and J genes according to IMGT and were analyzed with immunoSEQ Analyzer, with only productive sequences retained. Clonality was calculated as one minus the Shannon entropy normalized by log2 of the number of productive unique sequences. For each patient and control, public and private clones were evaluated within the 100 most prevalent clones. Susac-specific clones were defined as absent from healthy and MS cohorts, 850 to 1,300 published viral clones and other ImmuneACCESS disease sequences. Starting from the raw public reads, TCRdb applied fastp trimming at Q25, assembled clones with MiXCR and retained in-frame beta chains. Rows matching on CDR3 protein sequence are summarized as one entry with the most common DNA and genes. The V and J calls come from TCRdb's annotation, not from the publication. Recorded for this sample are about 130,000 distinct CDR3 sequences; 90% to 95% of them occurred a single time. Over 0.1% of the sample lies in the top ten.

General findings and caveats noted by the study authors: The number of individuals in the TCR sequencing and HLA analysis was recognized as being relatively small.

V loses 8 bases at its end and J loses 4 bases; junction bases beyond the gene matches: 10. Via the germline V gene, CDR1 is MDHEN and CDR2 SYDVKM. The cysteine opens and the phenylalanine closes a CDR3 of 14 amino acids. Only CDR3 DNA is held: 42 bases, read in frame from base 1. This sequence was found in a human donor in good health. The specimen was CD4+ T cells from PBMCs. Rearrangement joined TRBV28 to TRBJ2-7, with 8 bases in between that match TRBD2. CDR3 loop: CASGYGTSGYEQYF. The base sequence is TGTGCCAGCGGCTATGGGACTAGTGGTTACGAGCAGTACTTC.